Listed below are T cell receptor beta chains from one sample, sequenced in a study of cytomegalovirus exposure and HLA in healthy donors. TCRdb's table, derived via immunoSEQ multiplex PCR, lists solely in-frame clones and lacks some. The table lists 100,000 to 150,000 clones, 75% to 90% of them singletons. Sequencing was carried out using PBMCs. These receptor sequences come from a man between 18 and 29 years old in good health and CMV-seropositive. CDR3s include the opening cysteine and the closing phenylalanine or tryptophan. The order of the fields is clone size, D gene, J gene, V gene, CDR3 protein, CDR3 DNA. D genes are given only for firm matches. Part of the rows lack a size; the others show once, few, many or a class for expanded clones.

clone size: NA
D gene: NA
J gene: TRBJ1-6
V gene: TRBV6-6
CDR3 protein: CASSLIDRRDGTLHF
CDR3 DNA: TGTGCCAGCAGCCTTATAGACAGACGAGATGGGACCCTCCACTTT

clone size: once
D gene: NA
J gene: TRBJ1-2
V gene: TRBV2
CDR3 protein: CASSVGGVNYGYTF
CDR3 DNA: TGTGCCAGCAGTGTCGGAGGAGTTAACTATGGCTACACCTTC

clone size: NA
D gene: NA
J gene: TRBJ2-3
V gene: TRBV27
CDR3 protein: CASSPYTDTQYF
CDR3 DNA: TGTGCCAGCAGCCCTTACACAGATACGCAGTATTTT

clone size: NA
D gene: NA
J gene: TRBJ1-5
V gene: TRBV5-8
CDR3 protein: CASIQVTGNQPQHF
CDR3 DNA: TGTGCCAGCATCCAGGTCACCGGCAATCAGCCCCAGCATTTT

clone size: NA
D gene: TRBD1
J gene: TRBJ1-2
V gene: TRBV29-1
CDR3 protein: CSMRGTGVGGYTF
CDR3 DNA: TGCAGCATGAGGGGGACAGGGGTGGGCGGCTACACCTTC

clone size: NA
D gene: TRBD1
J gene: TRBJ1-5
V gene: TRBV10-2
CDR3 protein: CASRGTGANQPQHF
CDR3 DNA: TGCGCCAGCAGGGGAACAGGGGCCAATCAGCCCCAGCATTTT

clone size: NA
D gene: NA
J gene: TRBJ1-6
V gene: TRBV7-9
CDR3 protein: CASSLRTESYNSPLHF
CDR3 DNA: TGTGCCAGCAGCTTACGAACAGAGTCCTATAATTCACCCCTCCACTTT

clone size: NA
D gene: TRBD1
J gene: TRBJ2-1
V gene: TRBV10-2
CDR3 protein: CASSDLPGTGGPSSYNEQFF
CDR3 DNA: TGCGCCAGCAGTGACCTACCCGGGACAGGGGGCCCAAGCTCCTACAATGAGCAGTTCTTC

clone size: NA
D gene: TRBD2
J gene: TRBJ2-7
V gene: TRBV29-1
CDR3 protein: CSVLRLAGGRIYEQYF
CDR3 DNA: TGCAGCGTTCTCCGACTAGCGGGGGGGAGGATCTACGAGCAGTACTTC

clone size: NA
D gene: NA
J gene: TRBJ2-7
V gene: TRBV18
CDR3 protein: CASSPAYEQYF
CDR3 DNA: TGTGCCAGCTCACCCGCCTACGAGCAGTACTTC

clone size: NA
D gene: TRBD2
J gene: TRBJ2-3
V gene: TRBV6-1
CDR3 protein: CASSVGAGGGDTQYF
CDR3 DNA: TGTGCCAGCAGTGTAGGAGCGGGGGGAGGAGATACGCAGTATTTT

clone size: few
D gene: NA
J gene: TRBJ1-4
V gene: TRBV29-1
CDR3 protein: CSVRDNFHNEKLFF
CDR3 DNA: TGCAGCGTCCGGGACAACTTTCATAATGAAAAACTGTTTTTT

clone size: few
D gene: TRBD1
J gene: TRBJ1-6
V gene: TRBV5-6
CDR3 protein: CASSLRGTGNSPLHF
CDR3 DNA: TGTGCCAGCAGCCTGCGGGGGACAGGGAACTCACCCCTCCACTTT

clone size: NA
D gene: TRBD2
J gene: TRBJ2-5
V gene: TRBV28
CDR3 protein: CASSSPGLALQETQYF
CDR3 DNA: TGTGCCAGCAGTTCCCCGGGACTAGCGTTACAAGAGACCCAGTACTTC

clone size: NA
D gene: NA
J gene: TRBJ2-5
V gene: TRBV7-8
CDR3 protein: CASSQSRLAETQYF
CDR3 DNA: TGTGCCAGCAGCCAATCCCGACTGGCAGAGACCCAGTACTTC

clone size: NA
D gene: TRBD2
J gene: TRBJ2-7
V gene: TRBV5-1
CDR3 protein: CASRLLAGGSYEQYF
CDR3 DNA: TGCGCCAGCAGATTACTAGCGGGGGGTTCCTACGAGCAGTACTTC

clone size: NA
D gene: TRBD1
J gene: TRBJ2-3
V gene: TRBV7-9
CDR3 protein: CASSGVRGQTDTQYF
CDR3 DNA: TGTGCCAGCAGCGGAGTGAGGGGGCAGACAGATACGCAGTATTTT

clone size: few
D gene: NA
J gene: TRBJ1-1
V gene: TRBV30
CDR3 protein: CAWSVSSGTEAFF
CDR3 DNA: TGTGCCTGGAGTGTATCGTCGGGGACTGAAGCTTTCTTT

clone size: NA
D gene: NA
J gene: TRBJ1-6
V gene: TRBV6-6
CDR3 protein: CASSYSRVDSPLHF
CDR3 DNA: TGTGCCAGCAGTTACTCCAGGGTTGATTCACCCCTCCACTTT

clone size: NA
D gene: TRBD2
J gene: TRBJ2-1
V gene: TRBV15
CDR3 protein: CATSRRAGGLYDEQFF
CDR3 DNA: TGTGCCACCAGCAGGCGGGCGGGGGGCCTCTACGATGAGCAGTTCTTC

clone size: NA
D gene: TRBD1
J gene: TRBJ1-5
V gene: TRBV6-1
CDR3 protein: CASSEAVDRAVSNQPQHF
CDR3 DNA: TGTGCCAGCAGTGAAGCGGTTGACAGGGCAGTGAGCAATCAGCCCCAGCATTTT

clone size: NA
D gene: TRBD1
J gene: TRBJ1-2
V gene: TRBV9
CDR3 protein: CASSVAGQALYGYTF
CDR3 DNA: TGTGCCAGCAGCGTAGCGGGACAGGCACTCTATGGCTACACCTTC

clone size: NA
D gene: TRBD2
J gene: TRBJ2-2
V gene: TRBV30
CDR3 protein: CAWRGTSGNTGELFF
CDR3 DNA: TGTGCCTGGAGAGGGACTAGCGGCAACACCGGGGAGCTGTTTTTT

clone size: NA
D gene: NA
J gene: TRBJ2-7
V gene: TRBV5-4
CDR3 protein: CASSRSGVHEQYF
CDR3 DNA: TGTGCCAGCAGCCGCTCCGGGGTCCACGAGCAGTACTTC

clone size: NA
D gene: TRBD2
J gene: TRBJ2-7
V gene: TRBV2
CDR3 protein: CASSATSGTSYEQYF
CDR3 DNA: TGTGCCAGCAGTGCGACTAGCGGGACATCCTACGAGCAGTACTTC

clone size: NA
D gene: NA
J gene: TRBJ2-1
V gene: TRBV7-6
CDR3 protein: CASSLQPSPPEQFF
CDR3 DNA: TGTGCCAGCAGCTTACAACCTAGCCCGCCTGAGCAGTTCTTC

clone size: NA
D gene: TRBD1
J gene: TRBJ1-3
V gene: TRBV7-8
CDR3 protein: CASSSGQGLSGNTIYF
CDR3 DNA: TGTGCCAGCAGCTCAGGACAGGGGCTCTCTGGAAACACCATATATTTT

clone size: NA
D gene: TRBD1
J gene: TRBJ1-1
V gene: TRBV25-1
CDR3 protein: CASSLYRGEAFF
CDR3 DNA: TGTGCCAGCAGCCTTTACAGGGGTGAAGCTTTCTTT

clone size: NA
D gene: TRBD2
J gene: TRBJ2-7
V gene: TRBV5-4
CDR3 protein: CASSSMTSGGGEQYF
CDR3 DNA: TGTGCCAGCAGCTCCATGACTAGCGGGGGTGGCGAGCAGTACTTC

clone size: NA
D gene: NA
J gene: TRBJ1-2
V gene: TRBV2
CDR3 protein: CASSDLQGTSGYTF
CDR3 DNA: TGTGCCAGCAGTGATTTGCAGGGAACAAGTGGCTACACCTTC

clone size: NA
D gene: NA
J gene: TRBJ1-6
V gene: TRBV7-6
CDR3 protein: CASSLSGAANSPLHF
CDR3 DNA: TGTGCCAGCAGCTTATCAGGGGCGGCTAATTCACCCCTCCACTTT

clone size: few
D gene: TRBD2
J gene: TRBJ2-3
V gene: TRBV14
CDR3 protein: CASSLTSRADTQYF
CDR3 DNA: TGTGCCAGCAGCCTGACTAGCCGTGCAGATACGCAGTATTTT

clone size: NA
D gene: NA
J gene: TRBJ2-3
V gene: TRBV7-9
CDR3 protein: CASSLAAQRGTDTQYF
CDR3 DNA: TGTGCCAGCAGCTTAGCGGCCCAGCGGGGCACAGATACGCAGTATTTT

clone size: once
D gene: NA
J gene: TRBJ1-3
V gene: TRBV7-8
CDR3 protein: CASSPTPPGYSGNTIYF
CDR3 DNA: TGTGCCAGCAGTCCTACCCCGCCAGGATACTCTGGAAACACCATATATTTT

clone size: NA
D gene: NA
J gene: TRBJ1-2
V gene: TRBV29-1
CDR3 protein: CSVTQGTGYTF
CDR3 DNA: TGCAGCGTTACTCAGGGGACGGGCTACACCTTC

clone size: NA
D gene: NA
J gene: TRBJ1-2
V gene: TRBV11-2
CDR3 protein: CASSLGQVYYGYTF
CDR3 DNA: TGTGCCAGCAGCTTAGGACAGGTCTACTATGGCTACACCTTC

clone size: NA
D gene: TRBD2
J gene: TRBJ2-7
V gene: TRBV5-1
CDR3 protein: CASSLVSGGNYEQYF
CDR3 DNA: TGCGCCAGCAGCTTGGTTAGCGGGGGAAACTACGAGCAGTACTTC

clone size: NA
D gene: TRBD1
J gene: TRBJ2-1
V gene: TRBV6-1
CDR3 protein: CASRGTVPSGQFF
CDR3 DNA: TGTGCCAGCAGAGGGACAGTCCCTTCTGGGCAGTTCTTC

clone size: NA
D gene: NA
J gene: TRBJ2-1
V gene: TRBV7-6
CDR3 protein: CASSSGYNEQFF
CDR3 DNA: TGTGCCAGCAGCTCCGGGTACAATGAGCAGTTCTTC

clone size: NA
D gene: NA
J gene: TRBJ2-3
V gene: TRBV27
CDR3 protein: CASSATITGFYTDTQYF
CDR3 DNA: TGTGCCAGCAGTGCAACGATCACAGGGTTCTACACAGATACGCAGTATTTT

clone size: NA
D gene: NA
J gene: TRBJ2-7
V gene: TRBV28
CDR3 protein: CASSSGVGSYEQYF
CDR3 DNA: TGTGCCAGCAGTTCGGGGGTAGGCTCCTACGAGCAGTACTTC

clone size: NA
D gene: TRBD2
J gene: TRBJ2-5
V gene: TRBV6-5
CDR3 protein: CASSYSGGTNRETQYF
CDR3 DNA: TGTGCCAGCAGTTACTCCGGTGGGACTAACCGAGAGACCCAGTACTTC

clone size: NA
D gene: NA
J gene: TRBJ2-2
V gene: TRBV7-8
CDR3 protein: CASSSDSPTGELFF
CDR3 DNA: TGTGCCAGCAGCTCCGACAGTCCCACCGGGGAGCTGTTTTTT

clone size: few
D gene: TRBD2
J gene: TRBJ2-5
V gene: TRBV13
CDR3 protein: CASSYYSGGAQETQYF
CDR3 DNA: TGTGCCAGCAGCTACTATAGCGGGGGGGCCCAAGAGACCCAGTACTTC

clone size: NA
D gene: NA
J gene: TRBJ1-2
V gene: TRBV10-3
CDR3 protein: CAISERDIDGYTF
CDR3 DNA: TGTGCCATCAGTGAGAGGGACATCGATGGCTACACCTTC

clone size: NA
D gene: NA
J gene: TRBJ1-5
V gene: TRBV19
CDR3 protein: CASSMAGNQPQHF
CDR3 DNA: TGTGCCAGTAGTATGGCCGGGAATCAGCCCCAGCATTTT

clone size: NA
D gene: NA
J gene: TRBJ1-1
V gene: TRBV12-2
CDR3 protein: CASRLDEKNTEAFF
CDR3 DNA: TGTGCAAGTCGCTTAGACGAGAAGAACACTGAAGCTTTCTTT

clone size: NA
D gene: NA
J gene: TRBJ2-5
V gene: TRBV27
CDR3 protein: CASSPWTAQETQYF
CDR3 DNA: TGTGCCAGCAGTCCTTGGACAGCGCAAGAGACCCAGTACTTC

clone size: few
D gene: TRBD2
J gene: TRBJ2-7
V gene: TRBV5-6
CDR3 protein: CASSLGLAGGAEQYF
CDR3 DNA: TGTGCCAGCAGCCTGGGACTAGCGGGGGGAGCCGAGCAGTACTTC

clone size: NA
D gene: NA
J gene: TRBJ2-2
V gene: TRBV2
CDR3 protein: CASSEEMSGVTGELFF
CDR3 DNA: TGTGCCAGCAGTGAGGAGATGTCGGGGGTCACCGGGGAGCTGTTTTTT

clone size: once
D gene: NA
J gene: TRBJ1-1
V gene: TRBV27
CDR3 protein: CASSLVFGGAEAFF
CDR3 DNA: TGTGCCAGCAGTTTAGTTTTCGGGGGGGCTGAAGCTTTCTTT

clone size: NA
D gene: NA
J gene: TRBJ2-5
V gene: TRBV4-1
CDR3 protein: CASSQEVRFLLETQYF
CDR3 DNA: TGCGCCAGCAGCCAAGAGGTCAGGTTCCTATTAGAGACCCAGTACTTC

clone size: NA
D gene: NA
J gene: TRBJ1-2
V gene: TRBV6-5
CDR3 protein: CASSYITGQGYGYTF
CDR3 DNA: TGTGCCAGCAGTTACATAACAGGGCAGGGCTATGGCTACACCTTC

clone size: NA
D gene: NA
J gene: TRBJ1-2
V gene: TRBV6-6
CDR3 protein: CASSYPGGGIYGYTF
CDR3 DNA: TGTGCCAGCAGTTACCCCGGGGGGGGCATCTATGGCTACACCTTC

clone size: few
D gene: NA
J gene: TRBJ1-2
V gene: TRBV6-5
CDR3 protein: CASSYGGEGYTF
CDR3 DNA: TGTGCCAGCAGTTACGGGGGGGAGGGCTACACCTTC

clone size: few
D gene: NA
J gene: TRBJ1-1
V gene: TRBV10-3
CDR3 protein: CAISRTDTEAFF
CDR3 DNA: TGTGCCATCAGCCGGACTGACACTGAAGCTTTCTTT

clone size: NA
D gene: NA
J gene: TRBJ2-7
V gene: TRBV19
CDR3 protein: CASSRALLEEQYF
CDR3 DNA: TGTGCCAGTAGCAGGGCCCTCTTAGAGGAGCAGTACTTC